This passage covers 25 T cell receptor beta chains from one sample sequenced in a study of blood T cell repertoires in COVID-19 (TCRdb year 2020). Libraries were constructed by the immunoSEQ multiplex PCR assay. TCRdb limited this immuneACCESS table to in-frame rearrangements with V and J called. A share of clones is missing; checked studies link under half to unresolved V genes, and the rest is unexplained. The sample has about 26,000 clones on record, roughly 90% of them singletons. Clones ranked in the top ten supply 6.5% to 8% of the sample. Sample: peripheral blood. Receptor source: a human donor in a cohort sampled during active COVID-19.

The rearrangement uses TRBV21-1 and TRBJ2-1; no check of the table's D call, TRBD2, against the DNA was made. TRBV21-1 is a pseudogene. CDR3 length: 22 amino acids. The DNA of the CDR3 is TGTGCCAGCAGCAAAGGAAAAAAGGGAGATTTACTAGCGGGCCACTCCTACAATGAGCAGTTCTTC. This gives the protein CASSKGKKGDLLAGHSYNEQFF.

The chain couples TRBV2 to TRBJ2-5, with TRBD2 matching 10 bases. Germline CDR1 is SNHLY and CDR2 is FYNNEI. With V trimmed by 4 bases and J by 2 bases, 7 bases remained unmatched. The CDR3 contains 16 residues. CDR3 sequence reads: CASSASIAGGQETQYF. The DNA for the CDR3 is TGTGCCAGCAGTGCTTCGATAGCGGGGGGTCAAGAGACCCAGTACTTC.

V gene TRBV27 combines with J gene TRBJ2-3; D is unresolved. The CDR3 extends over 13 amino acids. Looked up from germline, CDR1 is MNHEY and CDR2 is SMNVEV (reference sequence). The V gene lost 5 bases and the J gene lost 8 bases, with 14 bases spanning the gap. CDR3 in DNA: TGTGCCAGCAGTACCCAGTCCAGAGGTACGCAGTATTTT. This sequence encodes CASSTQSRGTQYF.

The V and J genes are TRBV11-2 and TRBJ2-1; 13 bases are a match to TRBD2. The J segment lost 6 bases and the V segment lost 5 bases, leaving 13 bases of the junction unmatched. This CDR3 comprises 18 residues. Germline CDR1 SGHAT, CDR2 FQNNGV. The CDR3 sequence is CASSRDRTSGSKANEQFF. The CDR3 DNA sequence: TGTGCCAGCAGCCGCGACAGGACTAGCGGGAGTAAAGCCAATGAGCAGTTCTTC. The full variable domain, in which reference TRBV11-2 and TRBJ2-1 provide the parts outside the CDR3, is EAGVAQSPRYKIIEKRQSVAFWCNPISGHATLYWYQQILGQGPKLLIQFQNNGVVDDSQLPKDRFSAERLKGVDSTLKIQPAKLEDSAVYLCASSRDRTSGSKANEQFFGPGTRLTVL.

The chain carries TRBV11-2 and TRBJ2-1, with TRBD1 matching over 7 bases. CDR3 length equals 15 residues. The V and J ends lost 1 base and 2 bases, in that order; junction bases with no gene match: 2. Germline CDR1 and CDR2: SGHAT and FQNNGV. DNA of the CDR3: TGTGCCAGCAGCTTAGGACAGGGCACCTACAATGAGCAGTTCTTC. It is translated as CASSLGQGTYNEQFF.

V and J are TRBV10-3 and TRBJ2-7, with 7 bases matching TRBD2. Germline loops: CDR1 ENHRY, CDR2 SYGVKD. V lost 6 bases, J lost 3 bases, and 5 bases stayed unmatched. This CDR3 comprises 13 residues. The CDR3: CAIRIAGLYEQYF. The CDR3, as DNA: TGTGCCATCAGGATAGCGGGCCTCTACGAGCAGTACTTC.

This clone was seen a single time. This rearrangement joins TRBV27 to TRBJ2-1; D gene unclear. This CDR3 is 13 amino acids long. Between the trimmed V and J ends, which lost 3 bases and 7 bases, there was a span of 10 bases. CDR1 and CDR2 (germline): MNHEY, SMNVEV (reference sequence). This CDR3 reads CASSFSTPNEQFF. The CDR3 bases are TGTGCCAGCAGTTTCTCAACTCCGAATGAGCAGTTCTTC.

This chain connects TRBV6-5 to TRBJ2-7; TRBD1 agrees at 8 bases. J gave up 4 bases and V 4 bases, and 6 bases lay outside the gene matches. This CDR3 spans 14 amino acids. Germline lookup yields CDR1 MNHEY and CDR2 SVGAGI. The CDR3 region is CASSSDRAVYEQYF. DNA for the CDR3: TGTGCCAGCAGTTCGGACAGGGCGGTTTACGAGCAGTACTTC.

This rearrangement joins TRBV7-2 to TRBJ1-6; D call uncertain. Germline V lookup: CDR1 SGHTA, CDR2 FQGNSA. There are 16 residues in the CDR3. Trimming took off 1 base at V and 12 bases at J, with 19 bases between the two ends. The CDR3 sequence: CASSLGGLQDGLPLHF. The CDR3 coding sequence is TGTGCCAGCAGCTTAGGAGGACTGCAAGACGGTCTACCCCTCCACTTT.

The chain links TRBV19 to TRBJ2-1, with D possibly matching TRBD1 (6 bases). Between the trimmed V and J ends, which lost 7 bases and 0 bases, there was a span of 13 bases. Germline V gene lookup returns CDR1 LNHDA and CDR2 SQIVND (reference sequence). The CDR3 sequence is 15 residues long. CDR3 loop: CASNPGDLSYNEQFF. The CDR3 DNA sequence: TGTGCCAGTAACCCAGGGGACCTCTCCTACAATGAGCAGTTCTTC.

The chain recombines TRBV19 with TRBJ1-3; D perhaps matches TRBD1 (5 bases). With 4 bases removed from V and 3 bases from J, the gap between germline ends came to 10 bases. This CDR3 comprises 14 residues. Germline V CDR1 and CDR2: LNHDA, SQIVND (reference sequence). CDR3 DNA sequence: TGTGCCAGTAGTACGACAGTTTATGGAAACACCATATATTTT. The encoded protein is CASSTTVYGNTIYF.

The chain combines TRBV7-9 with TRBJ1-2, with TRBD1 identical over 9 bases. Germline trimming cut 4 bases from V and 2 bases from J; bases unmatched to any gene: 8. Germline V gene sequence: CDR1 SEHNR, CDR2 FQNEAQ (reference sequence). The CDR3 runs 16 residues. DNA for the CDR3: TGTGCCAGCAGCTGGTTGACAGGGGGGGAAAACTATGGCTACACCTTC. Amino acid sequence: CASSWLTGGENYGYTF. The whole variable domain, filled in from reference TRBV7-9 and TRBJ1-2, reads DTGVSQNPRHKITKRGQNVTFRCDPISEHNRLYWYRQTLGQGPEFLTYFQNEAQLEKSRLLSDRFSAERPKGSFSTLEIQRTEQGDSAMYLCASSWLTGGENYGYTFGSGTRLTVV.

J is TRBJ2-7 and V is TRBV11-2; 8 bases fit TRBD2. V was pared by 5 bases and J by 4 bases, with 7 bases of the junction left unmatched. Germline lookup yields CDR1 SGHAT and CDR2 FQNNGV. There are 14 residues in the CDR3. The CDR3 region has the DNA TGTGCCAGCAGCACCCGGGGGGGGCTATACGAGCAGTACTTC. This encodes CASSTRGGLYEQYF.

This clone was picked up one time. The chain recombines TRBV12-3 or TRBV12-4 with TRBJ1-6; D uncertain. V was cut by 6 bases and J by 9 bases, with 9 bases left in between. This CDR3 is 12 amino acids long. The CDR3 DNA reads TGTGCCAGCAGCCCCCTCGTTTCACCCCTCCACTTT. Protein: CASSPLVSPLHF.

This chain uses TRBV18 with TRBJ2-1; 10 nucleotides match TRBD2. This CDR3 is built from 16 residues. The V segment lost 2 bases and the J segment 1 base; nucleotides outside the gene matches: 2. Germline loops: CDR1 KGHSH, CDR2 LQKENI. The CDR3 here is CASSPTSGASYNEQFF. The CDR3 nucleotides read TGTGCCAGCTCACCAACTAGCGGGGCTTCCTACAATGAGCAGTTCTTC.

The chain has TRBV6-6 and TRBJ2-7; D might be TRBD2 (6 bases). Germline-derived CDR1 and CDR2 are MNHNY and SVGAGI (reference sequence). Trimming stripped 3 bases from V and 0 bases from J, with 12 bases between. The CDR3 runs to 15 residues. The CDR3 sequence is CASSYLLAGSYEQYF. DNA for the CDR3: TGTGCCAGCAGTTATCTACTAGCAGGCTCCTACGAGCAGTACTTC.

The J gene is TRBJ1-2, the V gene TRBV19; D gene unclear. The CDR3 is 13 residues long. V lost 1 base and J lost 5, with 8 bases in between. Germline CDR1 and CDR2: LNHDA and SQIVND (reference sequence). For the CDR3, the DNA is TGTGCCAGTAGTATAGGGGCATCATATGGCTACACCTTC. It yields the protein CASSIGASYGYTF.

The V and J genes are TRBV27 and TRBJ2-1, with TRBD2 matching 10 bases. Germline V gene sequence: CDR1 MNHEY, CDR2 SMNVEV (reference sequence). V dropped 7 bases and J dropped 6; count of bases not matched to a gene: 6. CDR3 length: 14 amino acids. The CDR3 coding sequence is TGTGCCAGCACCCTAGCGGGAGATCGCAATGAGCAGTTCTTC. It encodes CASTLAGDRNEQFF.

The V gene is TRBV6-6, the J gene TRBJ1-1; 8 bases match TRBD1. The V gene end was trimmed by 7 bases and the J gene end by 1 base; junction bases not matched to a gene: 8. CDR3 length equals 15 residues. The germline gives CDR1 MNHNY, CDR2 SVGAGI (reference sequence). CDR3 loop: CASIPGQAKNTEAFF. The CDR3 DNA sequence: TGTGCCAGCATCCCGGGACAGGCAAAGAACACTGAAGCTTTCTTT.

This clone has a handful of counts. The J gene is TRBJ1-3, the V gene TRBV19; D perhaps matches TRBD1 (6 bases). CDR1 is LNHDA, CDR2 SQIVND, per germline (reference sequence). The CDR3 consists of 14 residues. V was trimmed by 6 bases and J by 2 bases, leaving 11 bases between them. The CDR3 sequence is CASSPRGTGNTIYF. DNA for the CDR3: TGTGCCAGTAGCCCCAGGGGCACTGGAAACACCATATATTTT.

This sequence joins TRBV4-3 and TRBJ2-1, with 10 positions matching TRBD2. Germline assignment: CDR1 LGHNA and CDR2 YSLEER. The CDR3 sequence is 15 residues long. Trimming removed 5 bases from V and 7 bases from J; junction bases left unmatched: 8. This chain's CDR3 is CASSDGTSVTNEQFF. CDR3 sequence (DNA): TGCGCCAGCAGCGACGGGACTAGCGTCACAAATGAGCAGTTCTTC.

The V gene is TRBV4-2, the J gene TRBJ2-1; 8 nucleotides match TRBD2. The V gene's germline CDR1 is LGHNA and CDR2 YNFKEQ. This CDR3 spans 17 amino acids. Trimming removed 2 bases from V and 2 bases from J; junction bases left unmatched: 8. The DNA of the CDR3 is TGTGCCAGCAGCCAAAGCCCTACTAGCGGAACCTACAATGAGCAGTTCTTC. It yields the protein CASSQSPTSGTYNEQFF.

The chain uses TRBV6-5 and TRBJ2-3, with a tentative D call TRBD1 (6 bases). Germline CDR1 reads MNHEY; CDR2 reads SVGAGI. The CDR3 loop spans 15 amino acids. With 5 bases removed from V and 5 bases from J, the gap between germline ends came to 17 bases. The CDR3 loop is CASSPTLWGQDTQYF. DNA of the CDR3: TGTGCCAGCAGTCCTACTTTGTGGGGACAAGATACGCAGTATTTT.

V is TRBV2 and J is TRBJ2-3; tentatively, D is TRBD1 (6 bases). Germline assignment: CDR1 SNHLY and CDR2 FYNNEI. V lost 7 bases and J 3 bases, leaving 14 bases between the germline ends. CDR3 length equals 14 residues. The CDR3 reads CASKVGGATDTQYF. CDR3 in DNA: TGTGCCAGCAAGGTTGGGGGCGCGACAGATACGCAGTATTTT. Drawing the rest from reference TRBV2 and TRBJ2-3, the complete variable domain is EPEVTQTPSHQVTQMGQEVILRCVPISNHLYFYWYRQILGQKVEFLVSFYNNEISEKSEIFDDQFSVERPDGSNFTLKIRSTKLEDSAMYFCASKVGGATDTQYFGPGTRLTVL.

The chain has TRBV5-6 and TRBJ1-2; 11 bases match TRBD1. The CDR3 runs 19 residues. V gave up 3 bases and J gave up 2 bases; unmatched junction bases: 15. Germline V gene data show CDR1 as SGHDT and CDR2 as YYEEEE. This CDR3 is CASSSTGRTGGQTNYGYTF. CDR3 DNA sequence: TGTGCCAGCAGCTCGACGGGGAGGACAGGGGGCCAAACAAACTATGGCTACACCTTC.